This T cell receptor (beta chain) is from a study of technical replicates of blood from several donors. Sequencing used immunoSEQ multiplex PCR; TCRdb keeps in-frame clones, though not all of them. The repertoire holds about 90,000 clones, with 85% to 95% as singletons. CDR1 is LGHNT, CDR2 FRNRAP, per germline. The V gene end was trimmed by 0 bases and the J gene end by 2 bases; junction bases not matched to a gene: 28. CDR3 length: 24 amino acids. This sequence was found in a human donor in good health. V usage is TRBV12-5 and J usage is TRBJ2-3; 8 bases line up with TRBD2. Sequenced: T cells isolated from PBMCs. CDR3 sequence (DNA): TGTGCTAGTGGTTTGGTACTCTGGTCCGGGGGGGGCTCGGCCGGGCGAATGGTCACAGATACGCAGTATTTT. Translating it yields CASGLVLWSGGGSAGRMVTDTQYF.